A single sample is the source of the 9 T cell receptor beta chains below, sequenced in a study of cytomegalovirus exposure and HLA in healthy donors. 13 Jbeta primers and 60 Vbeta primers were used for the PCR. Generated by immunoSEQ multiplex PCR, the TCRdb table keeps only in-frame clones and is missing some. The table lists tens of thousands of clones, 75% to 85% of them singletons, with approximately 1.4% in the top ten. Sample: PBMCs. The receptors here all came from a female donor in good health and CMV-seronegative.

The sample holds a few counts of this clone. The rearrangement links TRBV4-2 to TRBJ2-7; possibly TRBD2 for D (6 bases). Germline CDR1 reads LGHNA; CDR2 reads YNFKEQ. The CDR3 has 14 amino acids. Trimming cost V 3 bases and J 7 bases, with 16 bases left between them. The DNA for the CDR3 is TGTGCCAGCAGCCAGTCGGGGGAATCCTGGGAGCAGTACTTC. This sequence encodes CASSQSGESWEQYF.

V usage is TRBV5-8 and J usage is TRBJ1-4, with a tentative D call TRBD1 (6 bases). The germline V and J ends were trimmed by 1 base and 4 bases, with 17 bases remaining between them. Germline V gives CDR1 SGHTS, CDR2 YDEGEE. CDR3 length equals 17 residues. The CDR3 protein is CASSLYGGQGSNEKLFF. For the CDR3, the DNA is TGTGCCAGCAGCTTGTACGGCGGCCAGGGGAGTAATGAAAAACTGTTTTTT.

This clone was seen a handful of times. This chain joins TRBV5-1 and TRBJ2-2; TRBD2 aligns across 13 bases. CDR3 length: 18 amino acids. Germline CDR1 reads SGHRS; CDR2 reads YFSETQ. J lost 0 bases, V lost 1 base, and 3 bases had no gene match. The chain's CDR3 is CASSLTSGGASNTGELFF. CDR3 bases: TGCGCCAGCAGCTTGACTAGCGGGGGGGCCTCGAACACCGGGGAGCTGTTTTTT. The whole variable domain, remainder taken from reference TRBV5-1 and TRBJ2-2, is KAGVTQTPRYLIKTRGQQVTLSCSPISGHRSVSWYQQTPGQGLQFLFEYFSETQRNKGNFPGRFSGRQFSNSRSEMNVSTLELGDSALYLCASSLTSGGASNTGELFFGEGSRLTVL.

This clone was seen a handful of times. The V call is TRBV2, the J call TRBJ2-2; 7 bases map to TRBD1. Unmatched junction bases numbered 0, after V lost 7 bases and J lost 1 base. Germline-derived CDR1 and CDR2 are SNHLY and FYNNEI. The length of the CDR3 is 13 residues. The CDR3 is CASNRGNTGELFF. CDR3 sequence (DNA): TGTGCCAGCAACAGGGGGAACACCGGGGAGCTGTTTTTT. Full variable domain (missing parts from reference TRBV2 and TRBJ2-2): EPEVTQTPSHQVTQMGQEVILRCVPISNHLYFYWYRQILGQKVEFLVSFYNNEISEKSEIFDDQFSVERPDGSNFTLKIRSTKLEDSAMYFCASNRGNTGELFFGEGSRLTVL.

V gene TRBV6-5 combines with J gene TRBJ1-6; D perhaps matches TRBD1 (6 bases). Trimming shortened V by 2 bases and J by 10 bases, and 12 bases separated the two germline ends. CDR3 length equals 14 residues. Germline V gene sequence: CDR1 MNHEY, CDR2 SVGAGI. CDR3 residues: CASSYGQYTSPLHF. The CDR3 DNA reads as TGTGCCAGCAGTTACGGACAGTACACATCACCCCTCCACTTT.

The chain joins TRBV28 to TRBJ1-4; possible D gene TRBD1, 5 bases. Trimming left V 7 bases short and J 2 bases short, with 23 bases between. There are 18 residues in the CDR3. Germline V CDR1 and CDR2: MDHEN, SYDVKM. The CDR3 reads CASTPNPIGGRTNEKLFF. As DNA, the CDR3 is TGTGCCAGCACGCCTAACCCTATCGGGGGGAGGACTAATGAAAAACTGTTTTTT.

The chain employs TRBV1 and TRBJ2-5; no DNA check was done on the table's D call, TRBD1. TRBV1 is labeled a pseudogene. CDR3 length: 16 residues. The CDR3 nucleotides read TGCACCAGCGGGGCCGCCGGACAGAAGTACCAAGAGACCCAGTACTTC. Translating gives CTSGAAGQKYQETQYF.

V and J are TRBV14 and TRBJ1-1; D is possibly TRBD1 (5 bases). The CDR3 extends over 13 amino acids. Germline values: CDR1 SGHDN, CDR2 FVKESK. The V end lost 1 base, the J end lost 5 bases, and 8 bases lay between the germline ends. The CDR3 sequence: CASSQGRVTEAFF. CDR3 nucleotide sequence: TGTGCCAGCAGCCAAGGCAGGGTTACTGAAGCTTTCTTT.

This clone was detected only a few times. This chain uses TRBV11-2 with TRBJ2-7, with unresolved D. The CDR3 runs 14 residues. CDR1 and CDR2 (germline): SGHAT, FQNNGV. The germline V and J ends were trimmed by 5 bases and 0 bases, with 11 bases remaining between them. The CDR3, as DNA: TGTGCCAGCAGCGGTGACTGGCCCTCCTACGAGCAGTACTTC. It translates to CASSGDWPSYEQYF.